Below are 26 T cell receptor beta chains sequenced from a single sample in a study of blood T cells in healthy people across ages (dated by TCRdb to 2013 to 2016). Receptors were amplified or captured by 5' RACE. Sequencing used an Illumina HiSeq 2500. A second PCR of roughly 6 to 11 cycles was run with a J-beta primer mix and a sample-barcoded 5' primer. TCRdb reworked the public reads: Q25 trimming with fastp, MiXCR clone assembly, productive beta chains retained. Rows matching on CDR3 protein sequence are summarized as one entry with the most common DNA and genes. Here the sample has some 370,000 distinct CDR3 sequences; over 45% occur a single time. Together, the top ten hold about 54% of the sample. Sequenced input: blood. The source of these receptors is a man aged 60 to 75 in good health.

The sample holds one count of this clonotype. The rearrangement links TRBV4-2 to TRBJ2-6; D gene uncertain. This CDR3 contains 18 residues. The V end lost 2 bases, the J end lost 0 bases, and 14 bases lay between the germline ends. CDR1 LGHNA and CDR2 YNFKEQ come from the germline V gene. As DNA, the CDR3 is TGTGCCAGCAGCCAACGAGTTCGGTCGCGCTCTGGGGCCAACGTCCTGACTTTC. As protein: CASSQRVRSRSGANVLTF.

The rearrangement uses TRBV30 and TRBJ2-3; D perhaps matches TRBD2 (5 bases). The V and J ends lost 4 bases and 2 bases respectively, with 13 bases between them. The CDR3 consists of 14 residues. CDR1 GTSNPN and CDR2 SVGIG come from the germline V gene (reference sequence). This CDR3 reads CAWTSGLLTDTQYF. The CDR3, as DNA: TGTGCCTGGACCTCTGGACTGCTCACAGATACGCAGTATTTT.

As regards this clonotype: A much larger clone sits a single nucleotide away, making a read error possible. The chain combines TRBV7-6 with TRBJ2-7; TRBD1 matches 7 bases. V gave up 5 bases and J gave up 12 bases; unmatched junction bases: 7. Germline CDR1 is SGHVS and CDR2 is FNYEAQ. This CDR3 contains 11 residues. CDR3 region: CASSPGTDTYF. The CDR3 bases are TGTGCCAGCAGCCCCGGGACAGACACGTACTTC. Filled out from reference TRBV7-6 and TRBJ2-7, the complete variable domain reads GAGVSQSPRYKVTKRGQDVALRCDPISGHVSLYWYRQALGQGPEFLTYFNYEAQQDKSGLPNDRFSAERPEGSISTLTIQRTEQRDSAMYRCASSPGTDTYFGPGTRLTVT.

To note about this clonotype: A read error is possible here, since a much larger clone lies one base away. The chain joins TRBV6-5 to TRBJ2-3; 8 nucleotides align to TRBD1. The length of the CDR3 is 15 residues. CDR1 is MNHEY and CDR2 is SVGAGI in the germline V gene. The CDR3 DNA follows: TGTACCAGCCGCAGAGGGGACAGGAGCACAGATACGCAGTATTTT. It translates to CTSRRGDRSTDTQYF.

This sequence joins TRBV28 and TRBJ1-1; a weak D match, TRBD1 (5 bases). Trimming shortened V by 10 bases and J by 4 bases, and 16 bases separated the two germline ends. The CDR3 totals 13 residues. CDR1 is MDHEN, CDR2 SYDVKM, per germline. The CDR3 DNA reads as TGTGCCACCTGCCGGGACTCCGTCACTGAAGCTTTCTTT. Amino acids: CATCRDSVTEAFF.

This sequence joins TRBV20-1 and TRBJ2-3; D is perhaps TRBD1 (6 bases). The germline gives CDR1 DFQATT, CDR2 SNEGSKA (reference sequence). This CDR3 contains 17 residues. Deletions cut 0 bases from V and 1 base from J, with 17 bases between. CDR3 protein: CSARDTLGARGTDTQYF. The CDR3 bases are TGCAGTGCTAGAGATACCTTGGGGGCGCGAGGCACAGATACGCAGTATTTT.

The V call is TRBV28, the J call TRBJ1-4; 7 bases are a match to TRBD1. The ends lost 10 bases at V and 3 bases at J; junction bases unmatched: 5. Germline CDR1 is MDHEN and CDR2 is SYDVKM. The CDR3 contains 13 residues. The DNA for the CDR3 is TGTGCCACCCGAGGACAGGCTAATGAAAAACTGTTTTTT. It codes for CATRGQANEKLFF.

This clonotype was recorded many times. In nucleotides, the CDR3 is TGTGCCAGCAGTTCTTCATCTGGGGCCAACGTCCTGACTTTC. It is translated as CASSSSSGANVLTF. The rearrangement links TRBV6-5 to TRBJ2-6; D is unresolved. The CDR3 runs to 14 residues. With 4 bases removed from V and 1 base from J, the gap between germline ends came to 5 bases. Germline V gene lookup returns CDR1 MNHEY and CDR2 SVGAGI.

Worth noting for this clonotype: The CDR3 carries no conserved terminal phenylalanine or tryptophan, so it likely arises from a read error. The rearrangement uses TRBV24-1 and TRBJ2-7; the D is unclear. Trimming pared 3 bases from V and 1 base from J, leaving 6 bases between. The CDR3 runs 13 residues. The germline V gene encodes CDR1 KGHDR and CDR2 SFDVKD. The CDR3 sequence is CATSDGVSYEQYL. The DNA for the CDR3 is TGTGCCACCAGTGATGGGGTATCCTACGAGCAGTACTTG.

The chain is built from TRBV20-1 and TRBJ1-1; tentatively, D is TRBD1 (6 bases). Trimming left V 4 bases short and J 2 bases short, with 17 bases between. Germline V gene lookup returns CDR1 DFQATT and CDR2 SNEGSKA (reference sequence). The CDR3 runs to 15 residues. The DNA of the CDR3 is TGCAGTGCTAAGGGACGGGGGGCGTATAACACTGAAGCTTTCTTT. Protein product: CSAKGRGAYNTEAFF.

The chain combines TRBV5-1 with TRBJ1-6, with D perhaps matching TRBD1 (6 bases). CDR3 length: 13 amino acids. Per germline, CDR1 SGHRS and CDR2 YFSETQ. The V gene lost 5 bases and the J gene lost 7 bases, with 10 bases spanning the gap. The CDR3 coding sequence is TGCGCCAGCAGGACGGGGGCCAATTCACCCCTCCACTTT. Its protein product is CASRTGANSPLHF.

This clonotype was seen more than once but under ten times. This sequence may be a read error, since a much larger clone differs from it by one base. The rearrangement joins TRBV14 to TRBJ2-1; weak D call: TRBD1 (5 bases). V was pared by 4 bases and J by 9 bases, with 13 bases between. Germline V gene lookup returns CDR1 SGHDN and CDR2 FVKESK. The CDR3 length is 13 residues. The CDR3 DNA reads TGTGCCAGCAGCCGTCAAGCAGGGTTTGAGCAGTTCTTC. Translating it yields CASSRQAGFEQFF.

This chain joins TRBV6-2 or TRBV6-3 and TRBJ2-5, with 8 bases lining up with TRBD1. The J call may be faulty, since TRBJ2-7 better matches the DNA end. The CDR3 has 15 amino acids. Germline lookup yields CDR1 MNHEY and CDR2 SVGEGT. CDR3 coding DNA: TGTGCCAGCAGTAATACGGACAGGGAGGACCACGAGCAGTACTTC. Amino acid sequence: CASSNTDREDHEQYF.

This clonotype was detected only a few times. The chain couples TRBV7-2 to TRBJ2-1; D remains ambiguous. Germline V gene lookup returns CDR1 SGHTA and CDR2 FQGNSA. The length of the CDR3 is 14 residues. V was pared by 5 bases and J by 8 bases, with 16 bases between. CDR3 DNA: TGTGCCAGCAGCCCCGGGCTAGTCGTCGATGAGCAGTTCTTC. It specifies CASSPGLVVDEQFF.

The rearrangement joins TRBV30 to TRBJ2-5; 7 nucleotides agree with TRBD2. CDR1 is GTSNPN, CDR2 SVGIG, per germline (reference sequence). The J segment lost 5 bases and the V segment lost 4 bases, leaving 7 bases of the junction unmatched. The CDR3 has 13 amino acids. Here the CDR3 DNA reads TGTGCCTGGACAGGTTTGGGAGGGGAGACCCAGTACTTC. Translated: CAWTGLGGETQYF.

This rearrangement joins TRBV7-9 to TRBJ1-2; D not resolved. Trimming removed 2 bases from V and 2 bases from J, with 9 bases in between. Germline CDR1 SEHNR, CDR2 FQNEAQ (reference sequence). This CDR3 spans 14 amino acids. CDR3 DNA: TGTGCCAGCAGCTTAAGGGCAGACAACTATGGCTACACCTTC. Residues: CASSLRADNYGYTF.

This chain uses TRBV6-5 with TRBJ2-4; 12 bases align to TRBD2. The J call may be faulty, since TRBJ2-7 better matches the DNA end. Germline CDR1 is MNHEY and CDR2 is SVGAGI. The CDR3 is made up of 15 amino acids. This CDR3 is CASSRTSGVLSEQYF. The DNA of the CDR3 is TGTGCCAGCAGTAGGACTAGCGGGGTGCTCAGCGAGCAGTACTTC.

CDR3 residues: CAISANGGAPDTDTQYF. DNA for the CDR3: TGTGCCATCAGTGCCAACGGGGGGGCCCCCGACACAGATACGCAGTATTTT. The chain carries TRBV10-3 and TRBJ2-3; TRBD2 aligns across 8 bases. This CDR3 has 17 amino acids. The junction had 11 bases not matched to a gene; V was cut back by 4 bases and J by 2 bases. Germline CDR1 is ENHRY and CDR2 is SYGVKD.

This clonotype has a handful of counts. This chain connects TRBV4-3 to TRBJ2-7; D unresolved. The CDR3 sequence is 14 residues long. Germline CDR1 is LGHNA and CDR2 is YSLEER. V dropped 1 base and J dropped 7 bases, with 14 bases sitting between them. CDR3: CASSQGIRVGEQYF. In nucleotides, the CDR3 is TGCGCCAGCAGCCAAGGGATTAGGGTGGGGGAGCAGTACTTC.

A few counts support this clonotype. This chain connects TRBV3-1 to TRBJ1-6, with no clear D. The CDR3 is 12 residues long. Between the trimmed V and J ends, which lost 3 bases and 6 bases, there was a span of 3 bases. Germline V gene sequence: CDR1 LGHDT, CDR2 YNNKEL (reference sequence). In nucleotides, the CDR3 is TGTGCCAGCAGCCAGCCTAATTCACCCCTCCACTTT. Its protein product is CASSQPNSPLHF.

This chain joins TRBV25-1 and TRBJ2-1; D is unclear. In germline, CDR1 is MGHDK, CDR2 SYGVNS. V lost 2 bases, J lost 6 bases, and 11 bases lay in between. The CDR3 extends over 14 amino acids. The CDR3 is CASSERSFGNEQFF. CDR3 nucleotides: TGTGCCAGCAGTGAACGGTCCTTTGGCAATGAGCAGTTCTTC.

The chain employs TRBV5-1 and TRBJ1-4; a weak D match, TRBD1 (6 bases). From germline, CDR1 is SGHRS and CDR2 YFSETQ. Trimming pared 0 bases from V and 14 bases from J, leaving 20 bases between. CDR3 length: 15 amino acids. CDR3 sequence: CASSLDGTPEGVLFF. The DNA for the CDR3 is TGCGCCAGCAGCTTGGACGGGACACCCGAGGGAGTGCTGTTTTTT.

V and J are TRBV10-3 and TRBJ2-7, with D perhaps TRBD1 (5 bases). The end of the DNA is better explained by TRBJ2-4, so the J call may be wrong. The CDR3 has 14 residues. Germline CDR1 and CDR2: ENHRY and SYGVKD. The CDR3 here is CAISESGQSNIQYF. The CDR3 DNA reads as TGTGCCATCAGTGAGTCGGGGCAGTCAAACATTCAGTACTTC.

The V and J genes are TRBV4-1 and TRBJ1-2, with 12 bases fitting TRBD1. CDR3 size: 15 residues. Germline CDR1 MGHRA, CDR2 YSYEKL. Trimming cost V 6 bases and J 8 bases; bases outside gene matches: 10. The CDR3 coding sequence is TGCGCCAGCAGAACCGGGACAGGGGGCGCGTCGGGCTACACCTTC. This codes for CASRTGTGGASGYTF.

This clonotype was recorded once. The V and J genes are TRBV2 and TRBJ2-5, with 7 bases matching TRBD2. V lost 3 bases to trimming and J lost 1 base; unmatched junction nucleotides: 2. The CDR3 consists of 14 residues. CDR1 SNHLY and CDR2 FYNNEI come from the germline V gene. The CDR3 region is CASSELAAQETQYF. CDR3 coding DNA: TGTGCCAGCAGTGAGCTAGCGGCCCAAGAGACCCAGTACTTC.

The V gene is TRBV2, the J gene TRBJ1-2; D not resolved. Trimming cost V 6 bases and J 8 bases, with 13 bases left between them. The CDR3 has 12 amino acids. CDR1 SNHLY and CDR2 FYNNEI come from the germline V gene. CDR3 protein: CASSMSWVGYTF. The CDR3 nucleotides are TGTGCCAGCAGCATGTCTTGGGTCGGCTACACCTTC. The full variable domain, its missing parts supplied by reference TRBV2 and TRBJ1-2, is EPEVTQTPSHQVTQMGQEVILRCVPISNHLYFYWYRQILGQKVEFLVSFYNNEISEKSEIFDDQFSVERPDGSNFTLKIRSTKLEDSAMYFCASSMSWVGYTFGSGTRLTVV.